This TCR beta chain was captured by sequencing in a study of blood T cells in healthy people across ages. General study points: A strong correlation was found between TCR beta diversity and the percentage of naive T cells.

This clonotype was seen only a few times. What it binds is unknown. The donors, aged about 6 to 95, were healthy Caucasians from Russia. Together with a sample-barcoded 5' primer, a J-beta primer mix was included in a second PCR lasting about 6 to 11 cycles. MiXCR, applied by TCRdb to the 5' RACE reads, yields one record per CDR3 protein. The sample carries about 1.1 million distinct CDR3 sequences, around two fifths recorded once. The sequence came from a man aged 18 to 29 in good health. Input material: blood.

This CDR3 is CASRKDRGKEQPQHF. CDR3 nucleotide sequence: TGTGCCAGCAGAAAGGACAGGGGAAAGGAGCAGCCCCAGCATTTT. The V call is TRBV2, the J call TRBJ1-5; TRBD1 matches at 9 bases. CDR1 SNHLY and CDR2 FYNNEI come from the germline V gene. V was clipped by 6 bases and J by 7 bases; unmatched bases: 10. This CDR3 contains 15 residues.